This is a list of T cell receptor beta chains from one sample in a study of blood T cell repertoires in COVID-19. Some clones are missing from TCRdb's copy, which holds only in-frame ones; the method was immunoSEQ multiplex PCR. The sample lists some 300,000 clones; roughly nine tenths were seen once. Input material: PBMCs or T cells enriched from blood (not recorded which). All receptors derive from a woman in her forties or fifties who had been exposed to COVID-19. Each CDR3 is given with its conserved first and last residue. The D gene is left open where the match is weak. Size tells how often a clone was seen (once, few, many) or the class of an expanded clone, and some rows leave it out.

CDR3 protein: CASSLGGGIGNTIYF; CDR3 DNA: TGCGCCAGCAGCTTGGGAGGAGGGATTGGAAACACCATATATTTT; J gene: TRBJ1-3; CDR3 length: 15; D gene: -; clone size: few; V gene: TRBV5-1
CDR3 protein: CASSLVGEANYGYTF; CDR3 DNA: TGCGCCAGCAGCTTGGTTGGAGAAGCTAACTATGGCTACACCTTC; J gene: TRBJ1-2; CDR3 length: 15; D gene: -; clone size: -; V gene: TRBV5-1
CDR3 protein: CASRLSGDTQYF; CDR3 DNA: TGTGCCAGTAGATTGTCGGGGGATACGCAGTATTTT; J gene: TRBJ2-3; CDR3 length: 12; D gene: -; clone size: many; V gene: TRBV19
CDR3 protein: CASSQEGVRGQHGYTF; CDR3 DNA: TGCGCCAGCAGCCAAGAAGGGGTGAGGGGGCAACATGGCTACACCTTC; J gene: TRBJ1-2; CDR3 length: 16; D gene: TRBD1; clone size: -; V gene: TRBV4-1
CDR3 protein: CASSLERNIYTQYF; CDR3 DNA: TGCGCCAGCAGTTTAGAAAGAAATATCTATACGCAGTATTTT; J gene: TRBJ2-3; CDR3 length: 14; D gene: -; clone size: once; V gene: TRBV10-1
CDR3 protein: CASSLALAASEQFF; CDR3 DNA: TGTGCCAGCAGCTTGGCGCTAGCGGCTAGTGAGCAGTTCTTC; J gene: TRBJ2-1; CDR3 length: 14; D gene: TRBD2; clone size: -; V gene: TRBV7-2
CDR3 protein: CASSRDSLGLGEQYF; CDR3 DNA: TGTGCCAGCAGCCGGGACTCCCTCGGTTTAGGCGAGCAGTACTTC; J gene: TRBJ2-7; CDR3 length: 15; D gene: -; clone size: -; V gene: TRBV6-5
CDR3 protein: CASSSGTGDPYGYTF; CDR3 DNA: TGTGCCAGCAGCAGCGGGACAGGGGACCCCTATGGCTACACCTTC; J gene: TRBJ1-2; CDR3 length: 15; D gene: TRBD1; clone size: -; V gene: TRBV5-4
CDR3 protein: CATFRGQGTVNYGYTF; CDR3 DNA: TGTGCCACCTTCCGGGGACAGGGGACGGTTAACTATGGCTACACCTTC; J gene: TRBJ1-2; CDR3 length: 16; D gene: TRBD1; clone size: -; V gene: TRBV28
CDR3 protein: CAISEPNQPQHF; CDR3 DNA: TGTGCCATCAGTGAGCCAAATCAGCCCCAGCATTTT; J gene: TRBJ1-5; CDR3 length: 12; D gene: -; clone size: -; V gene: TRBV10-3
CDR3 protein: CASSQLVDEQYF; CDR3 DNA: TGTGCCAGCAGCCAATTAGTTGACGAGCAGTACTTC; J gene: TRBJ2-7; CDR3 length: 12; D gene: -; clone size: once; V gene: TRBV14
CDR3 protein: CASTRDKANSPLHF; CDR3 DNA: TGTGCCAGCACGAGGGACAAGGCTAATTCACCCCTCCACTTT; J gene: TRBJ1-6; CDR3 length: 14; D gene: -; clone size: -; V gene: TRBV18
CDR3 protein: CASSLEGVGANVLTF; CDR3 DNA: TGTGCCAGCAGTTTAGAAGGGGTTGGGGCCAACGTCCTGACTTTC; J gene: TRBJ2-6; CDR3 length: 15; D gene: -; clone size: few; V gene: TRBV27
CDR3 protein: CASSVMQETQYF; CDR3 DNA: TGTGCCAGCAGTGTTATGCAAGAGACCCAGTACTTC; J gene: TRBJ2-5; CDR3 length: 12; D gene: -; clone size: -; V gene: TRBV27
CDR3 protein: CASLRDTNTGELFF; CDR3 DNA: TGCGCCAGCCTCCGGGACACTAACACCGGGGAGCTGTTTTTT; J gene: TRBJ2-2; CDR3 length: 14; D gene: -; clone size: -; V gene: TRBV5-1
CDR3 protein: CAWSRGTGWQPQHF; CDR3 DNA: TGTGCCTGGAGTAGGGGGACAGGGTGGCAGCCCCAGCATTTT; J gene: TRBJ1-5; CDR3 length: 14; D gene: TRBD1; clone size: -; V gene: TRBV30
CDR3 protein: CASSLELAGGQETQYF; CDR3 DNA: TGTGCCAGCAGCTTAGAACTAGCGGGGGGCCAAGAGACCCAGTACTTC; J gene: TRBJ2-5; CDR3 length: 16; D gene: TRBD2; clone size: few; V gene: TRBV11-2
CDR3 protein: CASSPGQANYGYTF; CDR3 DNA: TGTGCCAGCTCACCCGGACAGGCTAACTATGGCTACACCTTC; J gene: TRBJ1-2; CDR3 length: 14; D gene: TRBD1; clone size: -; V gene: TRBV18
CDR3 protein: CASSMTYRSYEQYF; CDR3 DNA: TGTGCCAGTAGCATGACATATCGCTCCTACGAGCAGTACTTC; J gene: TRBJ2-7; CDR3 length: 14; D gene: -; clone size: -; V gene: TRBV19
CDR3 protein: CASSQGQTGAHYGYTF; CDR3 DNA: TGTGCCAGCAGTCAGGGCCAGACAGGGGCTCACTATGGCTACACCTTC; J gene: TRBJ1-2; CDR3 length: 16; D gene: TRBD1; clone size: -; V gene: TRBV28
CDR3 protein: CASSPLLGANTGELFF; CDR3 DNA: TGTGCCAGCTCACCCTTGCTCGGGGCGAACACCGGGGAGCTGTTTTTT; J gene: TRBJ2-2; CDR3 length: 16; D gene: -; clone size: -; V gene: TRBV18
CDR3 protein: CASNRAGGPPSTDTQYF; CDR3 DNA: TGTGCCAGCAATCGAGCGGGGGGGCCCCCGAGCACAGATACGCAGTATTTT; J gene: TRBJ2-3; CDR3 length: 17; D gene: TRBD2; clone size: -; V gene: TRBV28
CDR3 protein: CASSSYTLRTDTQYF; CDR3 DNA: TGTGCCAGCAGCTCGTACACACTACGCACAGATACGCAGTATTTT; J gene: TRBJ2-3; CDR3 length: 15; D gene: -; clone size: -; V gene: TRBV5-4
CDR3 protein: CASSEGAPVGGYTF; CDR3 DNA: TGTGCCAGCAGTGAAGGGGCCCCCGTCGGTGGCTACACCTTC; J gene: TRBJ1-2; CDR3 length: 14; D gene: -; clone size: -; V gene: TRBV25-1
CDR3 protein: CASSLALIGDRALYGYTF; CDR3 DNA: TGTGCCAGCAGCTTAGCGCTAATCGGTGACAGGGCCCTCTATGGCTACACCTTC; J gene: TRBJ1-2; CDR3 length: 18; D gene: TRBD1; clone size: -; V gene: TRBV7-8
CDR3 protein: CASSPPGGVPPDTQYF; CDR3 DNA: TGTGCCAGCAGCCCCCCGGGGGGGGTTCCGCCAGATACGCAGTATTTT; J gene: TRBJ2-3; CDR3 length: 16; D gene: TRBD2; clone size: -; V gene: TRBV9
CDR3 protein: CASSPRQGASYEQYF; CDR3 DNA: TGTGCCAGCAGCCCCAGACAGGGGGCGAGCTACGAGCAGTACTTC; J gene: TRBJ2-7; CDR3 length: 15; D gene: TRBD1; clone size: -; V gene: TRBV7-8
CDR3 protein: CASGAGGPLHF; CDR3 DNA: TGTGCCAGCGGAGCCGGGGGACCCCTCCACTTT; J gene: TRBJ1-6; CDR3 length: 11; D gene: -; clone size: -; V gene: TRBV5-4
CDR3 protein: CASSLLAGGLSGELFF; CDR3 DNA: TGTGCCAGCAGTCTCCTAGCGGGGGGGCTTTCCGGGGAGCTGTTTTTT; J gene: TRBJ2-2; CDR3 length: 16; D gene: TRBD2; clone size: -; V gene: TRBV27
CDR3 protein: CASRREAGVTGGDYNEQFF; CDR3 DNA: TGTGCCAGCAGACGCGAAGCGGGTGTAACAGGGGGCGACTACAATGAGCAGTTCTTC; J gene: TRBJ2-1; CDR3 length: 19; D gene: TRBD1; clone size: -; V gene: TRBV7-9
CDR3 protein: CASSPTGGAEAFF; CDR3 DNA: TGTGCCAGCAGCCCGACAGGGGGGGCTGAAGCTTTCTTT; J gene: TRBJ1-1; CDR3 length: 13; D gene: TRBD1; clone size: -; V gene: TRBV7-9
CDR3 protein: CASRSAEWNTEAFF; CDR3 DNA: TGTGCCAGCAGGTCGGCGGAGTGGAACACTGAAGCTTTCTTT; J gene: TRBJ1-1; CDR3 length: 14; D gene: -; clone size: -; V gene: TRBV5-5
CDR3 protein: CASSPDRNYGYTF; CDR3 DNA: TGTGCCAGCAGCCCGGACAGAAACTATGGCTACACCTTC; J gene: TRBJ1-2; CDR3 length: 13; D gene: -; clone size: -; V gene: TRBV5-6
CDR3 protein: CASSSDRGPVRNSPLHF; CDR3 DNA: TGTGCCAGCAGCTCCGACAGGGGGCCAGTTAGAAATTCACCCCTCCACTTT; J gene: TRBJ1-6; CDR3 length: 17; D gene: TRBD1; clone size: few; V gene: TRBV7-8
CDR3 protein: CASSQDGGGAVDEQFF; CDR3 DNA: TGTGCCAGCAGCCAAGATGGCGGGGGGGCCGTGGATGAGCAGTTCTTC; J gene: TRBJ2-1; CDR3 length: 16; D gene: TRBD2; clone size: -; V gene: TRBV4-2
CDR3 protein: CASSPQPGYEQYF; CDR3 DNA: TGTGCCAGCTCACCACAACCAGGATACGAGCAGTACTTC; J gene: TRBJ2-7; CDR3 length: 13; D gene: -; clone size: -; V gene: TRBV18
CDR3 protein: CATSGGTGMGQNYGYTF; CDR3 DNA: TGTGCCACCAGTGGGGGGACAGGTATGGGACAAAACTATGGCTACACCTTC; J gene: TRBJ1-2; CDR3 length: 17; D gene: TRBD1; clone size: -; V gene: TRBV24-1
CDR3 protein: CASSLSSYQPQHF; CDR3 DNA: TGTGCCAGCAGCTTGTCTTCTTATCAGCCCCAGCATTTT; J gene: TRBJ1-5; CDR3 length: 13; D gene: -; clone size: -; V gene: TRBV5-5
CDR3 protein: CASSLVGLTREQYF; CDR3 DNA: TGTGCCAGCAGCTTAGTCGGACTTACCAGAGAGCAGTACTTC; J gene: TRBJ2-7; CDR3 length: 14; D gene: -; clone size: -; V gene: TRBV7-9
CDR3 protein: CYSNRPDNYEQYF; CDR3 DNA: TGTTACAGCAACAGGCCGGACAACTACGAGCAGTACTTC; J gene: TRBJ2-7; CDR3 length: 13; D gene: -; clone size: -; V gene: TRBV21-1
CDR3 protein: CASSQDRGLKSLNQPQHF; CDR3 DNA: TGTGCCAGCAGCCAGGACAGGGGCCTCAAATCTTTAAATCAGCCCCAGCATTTT; J gene: TRBJ1-5; CDR3 length: 18; D gene: TRBD1; clone size: -; V gene: TRBV7-4
CDR3 protein: CASSRLAGSQETQYF; CDR3 DNA: TGTGCCAGCAGTAGACTAGCGGGGAGTCAAGAGACCCAGTACTTC; J gene: TRBJ2-5; CDR3 length: 15; D gene: TRBD2; clone size: -; V gene: TRBV5-8
CDR3 protein: CASSLGEAGANVLTF; CDR3 DNA: TGTGCCAGCAGCTTAGGAGAGGCTGGGGCCAACGTCCTGACTTTC; J gene: TRBJ2-6; CDR3 length: 15; D gene: -; clone size: -; V gene: TRBV7-9
CDR3 protein: CASSLGGPGYTF; CDR3 DNA: TGTGCCAGCAGCTTGGGCGGTCCTGGCTACACCTTC; J gene: TRBJ1-2; CDR3 length: 12; D gene: -; clone size: -; V gene: TRBV5-5
CDR3 protein: CAGSRGLAGASYEQYF; CDR3 DNA: TGTGCCGGCAGCCGTGGACTAGCGGGGGCCTCCTACGAGCAGTACTTC; J gene: TRBJ2-7; CDR3 length: 16; D gene: TRBD2; clone size: -; V gene: TRBV11-2
CDR3 protein: CASSSIPGAGELFF; CDR3 DNA: TGTGCCAGCAGTTCCATTCCCGGGGCCGGGGAGCTGTTTTTT; J gene: TRBJ2-2; CDR3 length: 14; D gene: -; clone size: -; V gene: TRBV9
CDR3 protein: CASSILSTDTQYF; CDR3 DNA: TGTGCCAGCAGCATATTAAGCACAGATACGCAGTATTTT; J gene: TRBJ2-3; CDR3 length: 13; D gene: -; clone size: -; V gene: TRBV11-3
CDR3 protein: CSASPGVFQETQYF; CDR3 DNA: TGCAGTGCTAGTCCCGGAGTATTCCAAGAGACCCAGTACTTC; J gene: TRBJ2-5; CDR3 length: 14; D gene: -; clone size: -; V gene: TRBV20-1
CDR3 protein: CSVDQASKLFF; CDR3 DNA: TGCAGCGTTGATCAGGCCAGCAAACTGTTTTTT; J gene: TRBJ1-4; CDR3 length: 11; D gene: -; clone size: -; V gene: TRBV29-1
CDR3 protein: CASSITGKPYNEQFF; CDR3 DNA: TGTGCCAGTAGTATTACAGGGAAGCCCTACAATGAGCAGTTCTTC; J gene: TRBJ2-1; CDR3 length: 15; D gene: -; clone size: once; V gene: TRBV19
CDR3 protein: CASSTSGGTDTQYF; CDR3 DNA: TGTGCCAGCAGCACTAGCGGGGGCACAGATACGCAGTATTTT; J gene: TRBJ2-3; CDR3 length: 14; D gene: TRBD2; clone size: -; V gene: TRBV11-1
CDR3 protein: CASSPRQGWDNEQFF; CDR3 DNA: TGTGCCAGCAGCCCCCGACAGGGCTGGGACAATGAGCAGTTCTTC; J gene: TRBJ2-1; CDR3 length: 15; D gene: TRBD1; clone size: -; V gene: TRBV7-2